This entry lists 13 T cell receptor beta chains sequenced from one sample in a study of T-cell reconstitution after alpha-beta-depleted transplantation in children. Unique molecular identifiers were used to barcode this TCRbeta library. TCRdb re-called the PCR reads through MiXCR, storing one row per CDR3 protein. The repertoire holds approximately 130,000 distinct CDR3 sequences, with about a tenth as singletons. The material sequenced was PBMCs, mostly from graft donor cells, taken 180 days after TCRalphabeta/CD19-depleted stem cell transplant. These receptors were obtained from a girl in the first two years of life who had a stem cell transplant for combined immunodeficiency, so the T cells may come from the graft donor.

The chain has TRBV7-2 and TRBJ2-5, with 10 nucleotides matching TRBD1. The CDR3 runs 16 residues. Trimming took 5 bases from V and 3 from J; bases not matched to a gene: 9. Germline V gives CDR1 SGHTA, CDR2 FQGNSA. In DNA, the CDR3 is TGTGCCAGCAGCCCCGCGCCGGGACAGGGGAAAGAGACCCAGTACTTC. It encodes CASSPAPGQGKETQYF.

The chain carries TRBV20-1 and TRBJ2-1, with 14 bases aligning to TRBD2. CDR3 length: 16 residues. V gave up 1 base and J gave up 7 bases; unmatched junction bases: 6. Germline V gene lookup returns CDR1 DFQATT and CDR2 SNEGSKA (reference sequence). This CDR3 is CSARGQGLAGGNEQFF. In DNA, the CDR3 is TGCAGTGCTAGAGGGCAAGGACTAGCGGGGGGAAATGAGCAGTTCTTC.

The rearrangement joins TRBV5-6 to TRBJ1-2; 9 positions match TRBD1. Germline CDR1 SGHDT, CDR2 YYEEEE. V trimming: 4 bases; J trimming: 7 bases; junction bases outside the gene matches: 8. The CDR3 has 14 residues. CDR3: CASSRTGVVGGYTF. Written as DNA, the CDR3 is TGTGCCAGCAGCCGGACAGGGGTAGTGGGTGGCTACACCTTC.

This chain uses TRBV27 with TRBJ2-7; TRBD2 is a possible D gene (6 bases). Trimming stripped 6 bases from V and 3 bases from J, with 18 bases between. The CDR3 is made up of 15 amino acids. In germline, CDR1 is MNHEY, CDR2 SMNVEV (reference sequence). The CDR3 here is CASSPGRDGNYEQYF. The CDR3, as DNA: TGTGCCAGCAGCCCGGGGCGGGACGGGAACTACGAGCAGTACTTC.

The rearrangement joins TRBV20-1 to TRBJ2-7, with TRBD2 matching 13 bases. V was clipped by 1 base and J by 3 bases; unmatched bases: 15. Per the germline V gene, CDR1 is DFQATT and CDR2 is SNEGSKA (reference sequence). There are 19 residues in the CDR3. CDR3 sequence (DNA): TGCAGTGCTAGAGCAGCACCTCCGGGACTAGCGGGGCGGGTCTACGAGCAGTACTTC. Amino acid sequence: CSARAAPPGLAGRVYEQYF.

This clonotype occurred many times. This chain uses TRBV20-1 with TRBJ2-7, with D tentatively TRBD1 or TRBD2 (5 bases each). The CDR3 spans 15 residues. The V gene's germline CDR1 is DFQATT and CDR2 SNEGSKA (reference sequence). V was shortened by 1 base and J by 2 bases, with 15 bases between the two germline ends. CDR3 region: CSARGDGKGPYEQYF. The CDR3 nucleotides read TGCAGTGCTAGAGGGGACGGGAAAGGGCCCTACGAGCAGTACTTC.

This sequence joins TRBV7-2 and TRBJ2-3, with D perhaps TRBD1 (8 bases). V was trimmed by 4 bases and J by 9 bases, leaving 20 bases between them. CDR1 and CDR2 from the germline V gene are SGHTA and FQGNSA. The CDR3 covers 15 residues. CDR3 region: CASSSDRARGGTQYF. CDR3 nucleotides: TGTGCCAGCAGCTCGGACAGGGCAAGGGGAGGGACGCAGTATTTT.

The chain joins TRBV12-3 or TRBV12-4 to TRBJ1-5; no reliable D call. CDR3 length equals 15 residues. The germline V and J ends were trimmed by 4 bases and 1 base, with 11 bases remaining between them. DNA of the CDR3: TGTGCCAGCAGTTCCGGACCCCGCAGCAATCAGCCCCAGCATTTT. Protein: CASSSGPRSNQPQHF.

This clonotype was seen only a few times. The chain combines TRBV20-1 with TRBJ2-1; possibly TRBD2 for D (6 bases). Trimming shortened V by 7 bases and J by 3 bases, and 13 bases separated the two germline ends. The CDR3 has 13 amino acids. CDR1 DFQATT and CDR2 SNEGSKA come from the germline V gene (reference sequence). The CDR3 spells CSVLGLFYNEQFF. The CDR3 bases are TGCAGTGTCCTGGGACTTTTCTACAATGAGCAGTTCTTC.

A few counts support this clonotype. The chain employs TRBV12-3 or TRBV12-4 and TRBJ1-2; 9 bases agree with TRBD1. Unmatched junction bases numbered 8, after V lost 3 bases and J lost 0 bases. This CDR3 is built from 17 residues. The CDR3 sequence is CASSFQGQGISNYGYTF. CDR3 DNA: TGTGCCAGCAGTTTCCAGGGACAGGGAATCTCTAACTATGGCTACACCTTC.

This clonotype was found once. J is TRBJ2-1 and V is TRBV25-1, with D possibly being TRBD2 (7 bases). The germline V gene has CDR1 MGHDK and CDR2 SYGVNS. The CDR3 has 16 residues. V dropped 3 bases and J dropped 4 bases, with 16 bases sitting between them. This chain's CDR3 is CASSDSGGGRYNEQFF. DNA for the CDR3: TGTGCCAGCAGTGACTCTGGGGGGGGGCGGTACAATGAGCAGTTCTTC. Complete variable domain (other parts from reference TRBV25-1 and TRBJ2-1): EADIYQTPRYLVIGTGKKITLECSQTMGHDKMYWYQQDPGMELHLIHYSYGVNSTEKGDLSSESTVSRIRTEHFPLTLESARPSHTSQYLCASSDSGGGRYNEQFFGPGTRLTVL.

This clonotype was picked up a small number of times. The chain links TRBV30 to TRBJ2-7; the D call may be TRBD1 or TRBD2 (6 bases each). V was clipped by 0 bases and J by 4 bases, with 16 bases between them. The CDR3 sequence is 15 residues long. From germline, CDR1 is GTSNPN and CDR2 SVGIG (reference sequence). CDR3 protein: CAWSVWGARIYEQYF. The CDR3 region has the DNA TGTGCCTGGAGTGTTTGGGGGGCTCGAATTTACGAGCAGTACTTC.

This sequence joins TRBV29-1 and TRBJ2-7; 7 bases fit TRBD1. The CDR3 has 12 residues. CDR1 is SQVTM and CDR2 is ANQGSEA in the germline V gene. With 5 bases clipped from V and 5 bases from J, the junction kept 6 bases outside the gene matches. The CDR3 bases are TGCAGCGTTTCACAGGGGCCGGACGAGCAGTACTTC. It specifies CSVSQGPDEQYF.